This is a list of T cell receptor beta chains from one sample in a study of Ad26.COV2.S vaccination and SARS-CoV-2 variants. This table comes from immunoSEQ multiplex PCR, and its TCRdb copy is limited to in-frame clones, with some not included. The sample holds hundreds of thousands of clones, roughly 89% seen once. The specimen comprised peripheral blood, sampled in a trial of Ad26.COV2.S vaccine versus placebo. These receptors were collected from a person aged 18 to 65 who received the Ad26.COV2.S COVID-19 vaccine or a placebo. CDR3s include the opening cysteine and the closing phenylalanine or tryptophan. D genes are given only for firm matches. Size is stated for part of the rows, as once, few or many counts, or as a class when the clone is expanded.

v_gene	j_gene	d_gene	abundance	CDR3nt	CDR3aa
TRBV4-1	TRBJ1-1	-	-	TGCGCCAGCAGCCAAGGGAGGGAGAACACTGAAGCTTTCTTT	CASSQGRENTEAFF
TRBV2	TRBJ1-1	-	few	TGTGCCAGCAGTGGGCACAGGTGGGACACTGAAGCTTTCTTT	CASSGHRWDTEAFF
TRBV4-3	TRBJ2-2	-	few	TGCGCCAGCAGCCAAGTCGAGGGTTTCACCGGGGAGCTGTTTTTT	CASSQVEGFTGELFF
TRBV12-3/TRBV12-4	TRBJ1-5	TRBD1	once	TGTGCCGGGGACGCAGGGGGAAGTCAGCCCCAGCATTTT	CAGDAGGSQPQHF
TRBV7-2	TRBJ2-1	-	-	TGTGCCAGCAGCTTAGCGCTCTTGAATGAGCAGTTCTTC	CASSLALLNEQFF
TRBV4-3	TRBJ2-3	-	-	TGCGCCAGCAGCCAAACGGGAGCTGACACAGATACGCAGTATTTT	CASSQTGADTDTQYF
TRBV10-3	TRBJ1-2	-	-	TGTGCCATCAGTGCTCAAAGGGGGACTAACTATGGCTACACCTTC	CAISAQRGTNYGYTF
TRBV27	TRBJ1-6	-	-	TGTGCCAGGACCGTGGACGAGCGGGGGCATTCACCCCTCCACTTT	CARTVDERGHSPLHF
TRBV24-1	TRBJ1-2	TRBD1	-	TGTGCCACCAGCCGACAGGGCGGAGGCTACACCTTC	CATSRQGGGYTF
TRBV5-5	TRBJ2-6	-	-	TGTGCCAGCAGCTTGGTCGTTGGGACAAGCTCTGGGGCCAACGTCCTGACTTTC	CASSLVVGTSSGANVLTF
TRBV11-3	TRBJ2-5	-	-	TGTGCCAGCAGCTTAAAACAGGGCGAGGCGGAGACCCAGTACTTC	CASSLKQGEAETQYF
TRBV7-3	TRBJ2-3	TRBD2	once	TGTGCCAGCAGCTTAATAGCGGGGGCTAGCACAGATACGCAGTATTTT	CASSLIAGASTDTQYF
TRBV7-9	TRBJ1-1	-	-	TGTGCCAGCAGCTTATGGAGCGGGAAGAACACTGAAGCTTTCTTT	CASSLWSGKNTEAFF
TRBV5-4	TRBJ2-1	TRBD2	-	TGTGCCAGCAGCTTGTTTGCGGGCGGGGGTCGGTTCTTC	CASSLFAGGGRFF
TRBV2	TRBJ1-2	-	-	TGTGCCAGCGGCTGGGAAGTCCAAGGCTACACCTTC	CASGWEVQGYTF
TRBV4-1	TRBJ1-6	-	few	TGCGCCAGCAGCCAAGTCGGGACCGCCGATTCACCCCTCCACTTT	CASSQVGTADSPLHF
TRBV10-3	TRBJ1-4	-	-	TGTGCCATCAGTGAGTCGATAGGGCTTGGTGAAAAACTGTTTTTT	CAISESIGLGEKLFF
TRBV14	TRBJ1-2	-	-	TGTGCCAGCAGCCTCCATCGGGGCAGCAACGATGGCTACACCTTC	CASSLHRGSNDGYTF
TRBV12-3/TRBV12-4	TRBJ1-1	-	-	TGTGCCAGCTTACGTCAGACTTACACTGAAGCTTTCTTT	CASLRQTYTEAFF
TRBV5-1	TRBJ2-7	-	-	TGCGCCAGCAGCTACGGACAAGGCGAGCAGTACTTC	CASSYGQGEQYF
TRBV28	TRBJ1-1	-	-	TGTGCCAGCAGTTGGGCCGGGGGAGGAGGGCCTGAAGCTTTCTTT	CASSWAGGGGPEAFF
TRBV5-1	TRBJ2-3	TRBD2	-	TGCGCCAGCAGCTTCGGCCTAGCGGGGAAGTTCACAGATACGCAGTATTTT	CASSFGLAGKFTDTQYF
TRBV9	TRBJ2-3	-	-	TGTGCCAGCAGCGTCGGTAGAGGGGCAAGCACAGATACGCAGTATTTT	CASSVGRGASTDTQYF
TRBV30	TRBJ1-2	-	-	TGTGCCTGGAGGAAGGGGACCACCTATGGCTACACCTTC	CAWRKGTTYGYTF
TRBV29-1	TRBJ1-5	-	-	TGCAGCGTTGCAGCAGGGCTCGGTCAGCCCCAGCATTTT	CSVAAGLGQPQHF
TRBV6-5	TRBJ2-1	TRBD2	few	TGTGCCAGCAGTTTAAGCGGGGCAAATGAGCAGTTCTTC	CASSLSGANEQFF
TRBV2	TRBJ1-5	-	-	TGTGCCAGCAGTGTCCGTACTGGCAATCAGCCCCAGCATTTT	CASSVRTGNQPQHF
TRBV5-1	TRBJ2-5	-	-	TGCGCCAGCAGCTTGGAGCCCCACGGCCAAGAGACCCAGTACTTC	CASSLEPHGQETQYF
TRBV6-5	TRBJ1-3	-	-	TGTGCCAGCAGACCCAGCTCTGGAAACACCATATATTTT	CASRPSSGNTIYF
TRBV7-2	TRBJ1-6	-	many	TGTGCCAGCAGCTTGTTTGCCTCACCCCTCCACTTT	CASSLFASPLHF
TRBV9	TRBJ2-3	-	-	TGTGCCAGCAGCGCTGGAGTAGAGGGGGATACGCAGTATTTT	CASSAGVEGDTQYF
TRBV25-1	TRBJ2-1	TRBD1	-	TGTGCCAGCAGTGACCCCGGGACAGGGGACAATGAGCAGTTCTTC	CASSDPGTGDNEQFF
TRBV29-1	TRBJ2-2	-	-	TGCAGCGTTGATGTAGGGGGTACCGGGGAGCTGTTTTTT	CSVDVGGTGELFF
TRBV5-1	TRBJ2-7	TRBD1	-	TGCGCCAGTACGGGACAGACCACCTACGAGCAGTACTTC	CASTGQTTYEQYF
TRBV5-6	TRBJ2-3	-	-	TGTGCCAGCAGCTTGATCCCGGGAGTGGATACGCAGTATTTT	CASSLIPGVDTQYF
TRBV28	TRBJ1-3	-	few	TGTGCCAGCAGCCCCTACCGCCGGGGGGTTTTAAACACCATATATTTT	CASSPYRRGVLNTIYF
TRBV7-6	TRBJ2-5	-	-	TGTGCCAGCAGCAACTCGGGGGGCAGGCAAGAGACCCAGTACTTC	CASSNSGGRQETQYF
TRBV10-3	TRBJ1-3	-	-	TGTGCCATCAGCAGGGGTAGTAAGGAGAGTTCTGGAAACACCATATATTTT	CAISRGSKESSGNTIYF
TRBV2	TRBJ1-4	-	-	TGTGCCAGCAGTGACCCCTACGCCCGGGGGCCGGGGGGTGAAAAACTGTTTTTT	CASSDPYARGPGGEKLFF
TRBV19	TRBJ2-4	TRBD1	-	TGTGCCACCCAGGACAGGTTGTCGGACATTCAGTACTTC	CATQDRLSDIQYF